The 21 T cell receptor beta chains below come from one sample, sequenced in a study of beta chain features in type 1 diabetes. Every bit of the isolated RNA underwent reverse transcription, so sequencing read expressed TCRB transcripts. Produced via immunoSEQ multiplex PCR; TCRdb's table is partial and in-frame only. The sample lists about 240,000 clones; about 25% were seen once. Sequencing used central memory CD4+ T cells from blood. Every receptor here comes from a man aged 30 to 39 in good health.

This clone was detected a few times. V is TRBV7-9 and J is TRBJ2-1; D ambiguous. The germline V gene encodes CDR1 SEHNR and CDR2 FQNEAQ (reference sequence). This CDR3 spans 12 amino acids. V lost 3 bases and J lost 4, with 4 bases in between. CDR3 bases: TGTGCCAGCAGCTTCATATACAATGAGCAGTTCTTC. This sequence encodes CASSFIYNEQFF.

The chain recombines TRBV27 with TRBJ2-1; no firm D call. V shed 2 bases and J shed 6 bases, with 11 bases lying between them. CDR3 length: 14 residues. CDR1 is MNHEY, CDR2 SMNVEV, per germline (reference sequence). The CDR3 region has the DNA TGTGCCAGCAGTTTAACCTATGGAAGCAATGAGCAGTTCTTC. Its protein is CASSLTYGSNEQFF.

This clone was picked up a small number of times. The chain recombines TRBV21-1 with TRBJ2-2; TRBD2 is the table's D call, not checked against the DNA. TRBV21-1 is annotated as a pseudogene. The CDR3 loop spans 17 amino acids. The CDR3, as DNA: TGTGCCAGCAGCAAAGGGGCACTAGCGGGAGGGCCCGGGGAGCTGTTTTTT. Translating it yields CASSKGALAGGPGELFF.

This clone came up once. J is TRBJ2-1 and V is TRBV30, with D unresolved. V lost 5 bases and J 8 bases, leaving 10 bases between the germline ends. From germline, CDR1 is GTSNPN and CDR2 SVGIG (reference sequence). This CDR3 is 11 amino acids long. The DNA for the CDR3 is TGTGCCTGGGCCCGCCGGGATGAGCAGTTCTTC. Translated: CAWARRDEQFF.

This clone has more than one count but fewer than ten. The rearrangement joins TRBV5-1 to TRBJ2-5; TRBD2 is a possible D gene (6 bases). Trimming removed 1 base from V and 5 bases from J, with 9 bases in between. Germline V CDR1 and CDR2: SGHRS, YFSETQ. CDR3 length equals 13 residues. The CDR3 nucleotides read TGCGCCAGCAGCTTGCGCGGAGGGGAGACCCAGTACTTC. Translation: CASSLRGGETQYF.

As to this clone: Other DNA sequences of this sample code for an identical CDR3. This rearrangement joins TRBV7-2 to TRBJ1-2, with 9 nucleotides matching TRBD1. V gave up 1 base and J gave up 8 bases; unmatched junction bases: 5. The CDR3 is 14 residues long. The germline CDR1 and CDR2 sequences are SGHTA and FQGNSA. CDR3 sequence: CASSLVQGARGYTF. CDR3 nucleotides: TGTGCCAGCAGCTTAGTACAGGGGGCGCGAGGCTACACCTTC.

This clone was seen a handful of times. In nucleotides, the CDR3 is TGTGCCAGCAGTTCGGGACAGCCCTACGAGCAGTACTTC. Translating gives CASSSGQPYEQYF. The chain is built from TRBV27 and TRBJ2-7, with TRBD1 matching 7 bases. Germline V gives CDR1 MNHEY, CDR2 SMNVEV (reference sequence). This CDR3 contains 13 residues. V dropped 4 bases and J dropped 2; count of bases not matched to a gene: 2.

The table lists this clone with a few counts. This sequence joins TRBV14 and TRBJ2-5; 8 nucleotides agree with TRBD2. This CDR3 contains 14 residues. Trimming removed 0 bases from V and 6 bases from J; junction bases left unmatched: 3. Germline CDR1 is SGHDN and CDR2 is FVKESK. The DNA of the CDR3 is TGTGCCAGCAGCCAAGACGGACTAGCAAAGACCCAGTACTTC. Encoded protein: CASSQDGLAKTQYF.

The chain couples TRBV7-9 to TRBJ1-5; no firm D call. Trimming pared 8 bases from V and 7 bases from J, leaving 9 bases between. Germline V gene data show CDR1 as SEHNR and CDR2 as FQNEAQ (reference sequence). CDR3 length equals 11 residues. CDR3 sequence: CASGSDQPQHF. Here the CDR3 DNA reads TGTGCCAGCGGTTCCGACCAGCCCCAGCATTTT.

The chain has TRBV29-1 and TRBJ1-1; D remains unclear. CDR1 and CDR2 from the germline V gene are SQVTM and ANQGSEA. V lost 4 bases to trimming and J lost 1 base, with 10 bases between them. This CDR3 is 13 amino acids long. Here the CDR3 reads CSVVYQWNTEAFF. Written as DNA, the CDR3 is TGCAGCGTTGTATATCAGTGGAACACTGAAGCTTTCTTT. Full variable domain (missing parts from reference TRBV29-1 and TRBJ1-1): SAVISQKPSRDICQRGTSLTIQCQVDSQVTMMFWYRQQPGQSLTLIATANQGSEATYESGFVIDKFPISRPNLTFSTLTVSNMSPEDSSIYLCSVVYQWNTEAFFGQGTRLTVV.

There are a few counts of this clone. Other nucleotide sequences in the sample specify the same CDR3. The chain uses TRBV29-1 and TRBJ2-7; 10 bases agree with TRBD1. CDR1 SQVTM and CDR2 ANQGSEA come from the germline V gene. V lost 7 bases to trimming and J lost 4 bases; unmatched junction nucleotides: 7. CDR3 length: 13 amino acids. The CDR3 region has the DNA TGCAGCGCACAAGGACAGGGGGGGTACGAGCAGTACTTC. Translation: CSAQGQGGYEQYF.

The J gene is TRBJ2-7, the V gene TRBV4-1, with 9 bases that match TRBD1. This CDR3 has 16 residues. Germline trimming cut 0 bases from V and 5 bases from J; bases unmatched to any gene: 8. The germline V gene encodes CDR1 MGHRA and CDR2 YSYEKL. Here the CDR3 DNA reads TGCGCCAGCAGCCAAGACTCTACAGGGGGCTGGGACGAGCAGTACTTC. It is translated as CASSQDSTGGWDEQYF.

This clone has just a few counts. The gene calls are TRBV7-2 and TRBJ2-1; the D gene is possibly TRBD1 (6 bases). Looked up from germline, CDR1 is SGHTA and CDR2 is FQGNSA. This CDR3 has 15 residues. The germline V and J ends were trimmed by 8 bases and 3 bases, with 17 bases remaining between them. CDR3 DNA: TGTGCCAGCTACCGGGACACAGGAGTCTACAATGAGCAGTTCTTC. It specifies CASYRDTGVYNEQFF. Full variable domain (missing parts from reference TRBV7-2 and TRBJ2-1): GAGVSQSPSNKVTEKGKDVELRCDPISGHTALYWYRQSLGQGLEFLIYFQGNSAPDKSGLPSDRFSAERTGGSVSTLTIQRTQQEDSAVYLCASYRDTGVYNEQFFGPGTRLTVL.

This rearrangement joins TRBV7-2 to TRBJ2-1; D is unresolved. Trimming shortened V by 7 bases and J by 8 bases, and 0 bases separated the two germline ends. The CDR3 runs 8 residues. The germline V gene has CDR1 SGHTA and CDR2 FQGNSA. The CDR3 bases are TGTGCCAGCAATGAGCAGTTCTTC. It yields the protein CASNEQFF.

This clone occurred a few times. The chain uses TRBV2 and TRBJ2-2, with 9 bases that match TRBD1. CDR3 length: 14 residues. The ends lost 7 bases at V and 3 bases at J; junction bases unmatched: 3. Germline CDR1 and CDR2: SNHLY and FYNNEI. The CDR3 reads CASNGQGYTGELFF. CDR3 sequence (DNA): TGTGCCAGCAACGGACAGGGGTACACCGGGGAGCTGTTTTTT.

The gene calls are TRBV7-9 and TRBJ2-7; 9 bases map to TRBD1. Unmatched junction bases numbered 12, after V lost 2 bases and J lost 4 bases. The CDR3 length is 17 residues. Germline assignment: CDR1 SEHNR and CDR2 FQNEAQ (reference sequence). CDR3 bases: TGTGCCAGCAGCTTAATACCCCTAGGGGACAGGGTGTACGAGCAGTACTTC. Its protein product is CASSLIPLGDRVYEQYF. The full variable domain, rest sourced from reference TRBV7-9 and TRBJ2-7, is DTGVSQNPRHKITKRGQNVTFRCDPISEHNRLYWYRQTLGQGPEFLTYFQNEAQLEKSRLLSDRFSAERPKGSFSTLEIQRTEQGDSAMYLCASSLIPLGDRVYEQYFGPGTRLTVT.

This clone was observed a few times. The genes are TRBV6-5 and TRBJ1-2; D remains ambiguous. V gave up 6 bases and J gave up 6 bases, with 11 bases separating them. The CDR3 has 12 residues. Germline values: CDR1 MNHEY, CDR2 SVGAGI. CDR3 in DNA: TGTGCCAGCAGCCCCAATCCCAATGGCTACACCTTC. This encodes CASSPNPNGYTF.

This clone was observed a handful of times. V usage is TRBV29-1 and J usage is TRBJ2-3, with D unclear. Germline CDR1 is SQVTM and CDR2 is ANQGSEA. This CDR3 is built from 11 residues. V was cut by 6 bases and J by 4 bases, with 8 bases left in between. The DNA for the CDR3 is TGCAGCGTGCTCAAGGCAGATACGCAGTATTTT. Its protein product is CSVLKADTQYF.

This clone showed up just a few times. This sequence joins TRBV5-6 and TRBJ1-5; D perhaps matches TRBD1 (5 bases). Germline V gene data show CDR1 as SGHDT and CDR2 as YYEEEE. The CDR3 loop spans 14 amino acids. V was trimmed by 2 bases and J by 1 base, leaving 7 bases between them. CDR3 sequence reads: CASSFRGSNQPQHF. CDR3 in DNA: TGTGCCAGCAGCTTCCGGGGGAGCAATCAGCCCCAGCATTTT.

This clone has a handful of counts. With a much larger clone just one base away, this may be a read error. V usage is TRBV30 and J usage is TRBJ2-6, with 8 nucleotides matching TRBD1. Germline CDR1 and CDR2: GTSNPN and SVGIG (reference sequence). V shed 7 bases and J 2 bases; nucleotides not matched to a gene: 10. The CDR3 has 16 amino acids. The CDR3 DNA sequence: TGTGCCTCCCGCCGGGACAGGAGCGCTGGGGCCAACGTCCTGACTTTC. Translating gives CASRRDRSAGANVLTF.

This clone was seen a few times. The V gene is TRBV7-2, the J gene TRBJ2-1, with D unresolved. CDR1 is SGHTA and CDR2 is FQGNSA in the germline V gene. V lost 6 bases and J lost 9, with 9 bases in between. CDR3 size: 11 residues. CDR3 DNA sequence: TGTGCCAGCAGACAGAACTCTGAGCAGTTCTTC. Translation: CASRQNSEQFF.